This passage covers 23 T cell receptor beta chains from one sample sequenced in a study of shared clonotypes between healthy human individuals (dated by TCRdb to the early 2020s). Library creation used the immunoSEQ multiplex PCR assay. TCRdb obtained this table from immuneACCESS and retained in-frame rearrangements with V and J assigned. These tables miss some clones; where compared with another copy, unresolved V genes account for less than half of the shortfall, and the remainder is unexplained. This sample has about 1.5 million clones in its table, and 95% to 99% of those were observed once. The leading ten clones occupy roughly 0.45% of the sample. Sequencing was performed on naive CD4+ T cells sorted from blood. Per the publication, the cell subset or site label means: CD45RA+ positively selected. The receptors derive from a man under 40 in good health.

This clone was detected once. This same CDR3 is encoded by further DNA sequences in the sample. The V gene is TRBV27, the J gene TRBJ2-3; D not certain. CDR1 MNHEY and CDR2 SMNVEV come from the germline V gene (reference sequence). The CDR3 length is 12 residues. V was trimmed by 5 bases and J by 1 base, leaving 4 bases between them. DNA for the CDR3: TGTGCCAGCAGTCTGGGCACAGATACGCAGTATTTT. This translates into CASSLGTDTQYF.

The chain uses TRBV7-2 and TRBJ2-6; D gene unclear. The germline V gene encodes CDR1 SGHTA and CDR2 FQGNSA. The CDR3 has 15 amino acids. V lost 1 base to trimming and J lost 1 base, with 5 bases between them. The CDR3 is CASSLEPSGANVLTF. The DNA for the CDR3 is TGTGCCAGCAGCTTAGAACCTTCTGGGGCCAACGTCCTGACTTTC. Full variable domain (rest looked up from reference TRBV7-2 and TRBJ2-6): GAGVSQSPSNKVTEKGKDVELRCDPISGHTALYWYRQSLGQGLEFLIYFQGNSAPDKSGLPSDRFSAERTGGSVSTLTIQRTQQEDSAVYLCASSLEPSGANVLTFGAGSRLTVL.

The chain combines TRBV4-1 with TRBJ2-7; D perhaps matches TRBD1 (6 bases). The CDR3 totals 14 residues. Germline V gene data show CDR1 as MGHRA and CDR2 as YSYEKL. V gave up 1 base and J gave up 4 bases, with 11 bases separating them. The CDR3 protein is CASSQGQQGYEQYF. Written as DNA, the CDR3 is TGCGCCAGCAGCCAAGGACAACAGGGTTACGAGCAGTACTTC.

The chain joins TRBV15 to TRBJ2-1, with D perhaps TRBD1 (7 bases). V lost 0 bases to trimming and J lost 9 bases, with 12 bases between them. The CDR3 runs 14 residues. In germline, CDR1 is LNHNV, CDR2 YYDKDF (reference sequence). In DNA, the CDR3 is TGTGCCACCAGCAGAGATCGCCAGGGGGGTGAGCAGTTCTTC. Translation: CATSRDRQGGEQFF.

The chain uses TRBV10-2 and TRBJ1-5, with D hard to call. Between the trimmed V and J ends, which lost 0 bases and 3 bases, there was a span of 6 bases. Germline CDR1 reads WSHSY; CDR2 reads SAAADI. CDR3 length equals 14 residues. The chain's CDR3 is CASSESTVNQPQHF. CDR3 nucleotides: TGCGCCAGCAGTGAGTCTACAGTCAATCAGCCCCAGCATTTT.

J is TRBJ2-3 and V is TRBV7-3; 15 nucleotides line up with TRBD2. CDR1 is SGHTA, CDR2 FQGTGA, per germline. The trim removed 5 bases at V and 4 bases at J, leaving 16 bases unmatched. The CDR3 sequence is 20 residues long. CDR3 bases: TGTGCCAGCAGCCCGAGACATTCGGGACTAGCGGGGGGAGGGTCAGATACGCAGTATTTT. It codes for CASSPRHSGLAGGGSDTQYF.

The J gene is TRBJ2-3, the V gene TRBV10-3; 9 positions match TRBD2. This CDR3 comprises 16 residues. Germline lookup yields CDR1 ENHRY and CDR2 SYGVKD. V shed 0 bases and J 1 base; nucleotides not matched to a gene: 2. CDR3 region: CAISESLAGGTDTQYF. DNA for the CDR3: TGTGCCATCAGTGAGTCATTAGCGGGAGGCACAGATACGCAGTATTTT.

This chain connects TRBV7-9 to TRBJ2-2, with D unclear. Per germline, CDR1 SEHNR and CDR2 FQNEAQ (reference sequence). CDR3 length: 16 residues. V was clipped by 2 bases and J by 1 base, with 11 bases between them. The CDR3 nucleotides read TGTGCCAGCAGCTTAATATGGCCTGGGAACACCGGGGAGCTGTTTTTT. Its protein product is CASSLIWPGNTGELFF.

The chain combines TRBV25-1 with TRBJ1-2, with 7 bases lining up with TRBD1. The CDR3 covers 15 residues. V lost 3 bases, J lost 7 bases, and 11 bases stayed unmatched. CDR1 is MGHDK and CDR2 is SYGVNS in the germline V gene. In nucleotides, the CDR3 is TGTGCCAGCAGTGATGGATTAGGGGGCGGAGGTGGCTACACCTTC. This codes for CASSDGLGGGGGYTF.

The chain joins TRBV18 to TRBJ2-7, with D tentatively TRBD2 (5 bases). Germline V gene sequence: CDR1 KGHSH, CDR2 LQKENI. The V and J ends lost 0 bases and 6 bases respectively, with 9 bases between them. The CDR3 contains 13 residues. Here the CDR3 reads CASSPPGSLEQYF. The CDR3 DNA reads TGTGCCAGCTCACCACCGGGGAGTCTCGAGCAGTACTTC.

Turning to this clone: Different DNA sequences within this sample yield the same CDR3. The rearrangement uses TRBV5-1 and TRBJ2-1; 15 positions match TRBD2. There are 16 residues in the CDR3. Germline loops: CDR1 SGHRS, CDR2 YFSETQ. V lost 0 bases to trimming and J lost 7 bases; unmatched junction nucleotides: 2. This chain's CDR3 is CASSLGGLAGGNEQFF. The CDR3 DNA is TGCGCCAGCAGCTTGGGGGGACTAGCGGGAGGAAATGAGCAGTTCTTC.

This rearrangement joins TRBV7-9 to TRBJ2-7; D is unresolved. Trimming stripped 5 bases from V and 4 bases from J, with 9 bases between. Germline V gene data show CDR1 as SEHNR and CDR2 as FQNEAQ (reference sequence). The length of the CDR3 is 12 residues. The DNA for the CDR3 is TGTGCCAGCAGCCAGTTAGGATACGAGCAGTACTTC. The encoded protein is CASSQLGYEQYF.

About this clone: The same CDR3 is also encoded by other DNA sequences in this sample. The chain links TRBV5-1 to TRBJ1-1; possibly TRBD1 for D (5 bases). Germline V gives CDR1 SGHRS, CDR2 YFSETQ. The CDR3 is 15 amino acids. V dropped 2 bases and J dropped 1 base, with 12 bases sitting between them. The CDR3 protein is CASSLSGTANTEAFF. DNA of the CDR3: TGCGCCAGCAGCTTATCCGGGACCGCGAACACTGAAGCTTTCTTT.

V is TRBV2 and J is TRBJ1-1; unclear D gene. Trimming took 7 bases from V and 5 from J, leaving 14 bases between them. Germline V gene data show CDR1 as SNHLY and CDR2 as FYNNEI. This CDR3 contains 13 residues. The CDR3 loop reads CASTTPRGTEAFF. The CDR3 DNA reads TGTGCCAGCACTACTCCGAGAGGGACTGAAGCTTTCTTT.

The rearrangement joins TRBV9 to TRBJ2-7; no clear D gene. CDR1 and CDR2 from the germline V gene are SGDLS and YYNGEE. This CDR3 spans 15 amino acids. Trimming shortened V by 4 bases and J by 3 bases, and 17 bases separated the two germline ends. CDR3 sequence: CASSPHGYAYYEQYF. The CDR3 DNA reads TGTGCCAGCAGCCCCCATGGTTACGCGTACTACGAGCAGTACTTC.

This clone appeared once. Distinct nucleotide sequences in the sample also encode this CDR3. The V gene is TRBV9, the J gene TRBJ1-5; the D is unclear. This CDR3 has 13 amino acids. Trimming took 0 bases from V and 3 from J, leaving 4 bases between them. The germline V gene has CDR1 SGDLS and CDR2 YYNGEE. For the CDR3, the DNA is TGTGCCAGCAGCGTAGCCCCCAATCAGCCCCAGCATTTT. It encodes CASSVAPNQPQHF.

Here the CDR3 reads CASSSTSFYYEQYF. The CDR3 DNA reads TGTGCCAGCAGTTCGACTAGCTTTTATTACGAGCAGTACTTC. This chain uses TRBV28 with TRBJ2-7; 7 positions agree with TRBD2. The trim removed 4 bases at V and 4 bases at J, leaving 7 bases unmatched. Germline V gene data show CDR1 as MDHEN and CDR2 as SYDVKM. CDR3 length: 14 amino acids.

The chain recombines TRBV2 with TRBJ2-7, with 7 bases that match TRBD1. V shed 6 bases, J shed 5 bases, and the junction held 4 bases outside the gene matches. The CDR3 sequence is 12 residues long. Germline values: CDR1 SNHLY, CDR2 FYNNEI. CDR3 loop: CASRGGRDEQYF. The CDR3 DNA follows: TGTGCCAGCAGAGGGGGCCGGGACGAGCAGTACTTC.

CDR3 bases: TGTGCCAGCAGTTCGGGACAGGCGTATGAGATCCGAACTAACACTGAAGCTTTCTTT. As protein: CASSSGQAYEIRTNTEAFF. The gene calls are TRBV27 and TRBJ1-1; 8 bases are a match to TRBD1. The CDR3 totals 19 residues. After removal of 4 bases from V and 2 bases from J, the junction contained 18 bases not matched to a gene. Germline CDR1 reads MNHEY; CDR2 reads SMNVEV (reference sequence).

CDR3 nucleotide sequence: TGTGCCAGCAGTTACTCGATTTGGAGCTCCTACGAGCAGTACTTC. It encodes CASSYSIWSSYEQYF. The chain carries TRBV6-5 and TRBJ2-7; D ambiguous. Germline V gene lookup returns CDR1 MNHEY and CDR2 SVGAGI. V dropped 0 bases and J dropped 0 bases, with 9 bases sitting between them. The CDR3 runs to 15 residues.

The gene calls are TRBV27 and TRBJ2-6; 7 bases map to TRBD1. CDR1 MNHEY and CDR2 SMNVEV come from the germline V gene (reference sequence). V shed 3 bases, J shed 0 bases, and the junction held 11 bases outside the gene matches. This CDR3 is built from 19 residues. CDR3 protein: CASSFLPLGQISGANVLTF. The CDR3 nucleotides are TGTGCCAGCAGTTTCCTCCCCCTGGGACAGATCTCTGGGGCCAACGTCCTGACTTTC.

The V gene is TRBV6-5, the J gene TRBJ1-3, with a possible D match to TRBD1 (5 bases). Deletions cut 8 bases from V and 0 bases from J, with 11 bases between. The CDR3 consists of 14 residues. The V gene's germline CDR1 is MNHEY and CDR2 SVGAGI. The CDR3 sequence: CASAGGYSGNTIYF. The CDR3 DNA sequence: TGTGCCAGCGCCGGGGGGTACTCTGGAAACACCATATATTTT.

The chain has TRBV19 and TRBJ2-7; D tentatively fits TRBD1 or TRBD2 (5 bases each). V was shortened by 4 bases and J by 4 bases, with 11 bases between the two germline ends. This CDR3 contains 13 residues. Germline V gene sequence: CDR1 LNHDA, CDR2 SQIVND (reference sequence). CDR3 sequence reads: CASSTTWGYEQYF. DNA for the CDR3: TGTGCCAGTAGTACCACGTGGGGGTACGAGCAGTACTTC.